A single T cell receptor (beta chain) is shown here with its context. V lost 2 bases, J lost 2 bases, and 11 bases lay in between. The CDR3 extends over 15 amino acids. The germline gives CDR1 MDHEN, CDR2 SYDVKM. This record belongs to a study of naive and memory T cell subsets. The beta constant-region primer was an equimolar mix of two oligonucleotides covering TRBC1 and TRBC2. The ligated cDNA underwent four PCR rounds using SP2 and nested alpha and beta constant-region primers. An oligonucleotide with the SP2 primer and a 12-nucleotide UMI was ligated to the cDNA 3' end. TCRdb itself ran the UMI-ligation and nested PCR reads through MiXCR, one entry per CDR3 protein. The sample contains about 120,000 distinct CDR3 sequences, 35% to 40% of which appear only once.

The sequence was obtained from a human donor in good health. Source material: central memory CD4+ T cells from blood. V and J are TRBV28 and TRBJ2-3; tentative D call: TRBD2 (6 bases). For the CDR3, the DNA is TGTGCCAGCAGTTTAGGGGGGACCCTCACAGATACGCAGTATTTT. Protein product: CASSLGGTLTDTQYF.